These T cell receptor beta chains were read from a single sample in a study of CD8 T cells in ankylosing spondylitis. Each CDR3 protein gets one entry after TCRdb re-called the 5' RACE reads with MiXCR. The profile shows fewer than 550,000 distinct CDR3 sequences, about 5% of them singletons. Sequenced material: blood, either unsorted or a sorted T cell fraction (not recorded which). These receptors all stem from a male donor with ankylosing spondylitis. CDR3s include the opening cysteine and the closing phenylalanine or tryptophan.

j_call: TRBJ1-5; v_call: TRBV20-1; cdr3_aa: CSVTDADQPQHF
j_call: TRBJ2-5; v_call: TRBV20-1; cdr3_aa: CSAQSGPQETQYF
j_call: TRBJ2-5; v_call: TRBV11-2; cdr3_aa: CASSLVVDRGKETQYF
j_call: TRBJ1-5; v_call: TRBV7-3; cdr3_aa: CASSLTPGAPQHF
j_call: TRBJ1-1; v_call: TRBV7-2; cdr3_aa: CASSFASSNTEAFF
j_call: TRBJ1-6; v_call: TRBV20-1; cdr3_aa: CSAPTTGGYNSPLHF
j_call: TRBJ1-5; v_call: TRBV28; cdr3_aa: CATSWGNQPQHF
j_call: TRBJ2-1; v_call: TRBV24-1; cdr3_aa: CATSASGRVGSNEQFF
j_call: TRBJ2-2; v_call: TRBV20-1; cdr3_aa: CSAGGGPNTGELFF
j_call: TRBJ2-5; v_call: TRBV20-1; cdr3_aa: CGISETQYF
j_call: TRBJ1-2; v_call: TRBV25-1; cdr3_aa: CASSEPTGGYTF
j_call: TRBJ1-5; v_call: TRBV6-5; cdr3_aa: CASSYAGNNQPQHF
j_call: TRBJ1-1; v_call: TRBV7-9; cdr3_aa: CASSLPGSGPEAFF
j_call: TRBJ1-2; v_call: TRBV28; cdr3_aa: CASSSLGQGANYGYTF
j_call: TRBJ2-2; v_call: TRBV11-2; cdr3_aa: CASSREGRTSRSTGELFF
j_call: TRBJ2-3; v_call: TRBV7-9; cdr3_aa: CASSTAWRGGTTDTQYF
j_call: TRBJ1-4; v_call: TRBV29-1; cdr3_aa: CSVIGGSREKLFF
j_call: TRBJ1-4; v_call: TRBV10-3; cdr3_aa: CAISPRGQGYAGEKLFF
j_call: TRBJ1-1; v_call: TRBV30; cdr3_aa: CAQRTGSNTEAFF
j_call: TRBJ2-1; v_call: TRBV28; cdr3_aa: CASSPTGTAYNEQFF
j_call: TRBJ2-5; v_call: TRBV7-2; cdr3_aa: CASSQTGEETQYF
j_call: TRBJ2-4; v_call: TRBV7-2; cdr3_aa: CASSLETRGIQYF
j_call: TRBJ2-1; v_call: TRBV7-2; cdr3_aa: CASSYRLAAGEQFF
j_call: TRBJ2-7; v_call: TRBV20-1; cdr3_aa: CSAMGQIYEQYF
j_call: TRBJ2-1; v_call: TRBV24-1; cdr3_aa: CATSDPGMVGSNEQFF
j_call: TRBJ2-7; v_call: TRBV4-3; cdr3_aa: CASSQDPGGRIEQYF
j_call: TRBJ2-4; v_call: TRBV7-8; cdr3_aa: CASSLVGLAKNIQYF
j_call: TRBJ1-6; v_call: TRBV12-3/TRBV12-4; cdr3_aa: CASSLEVYNSPLHF
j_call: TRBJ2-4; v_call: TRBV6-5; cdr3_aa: CASSYSGGQAKNIQYF
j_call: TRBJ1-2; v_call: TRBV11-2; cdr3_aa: CASSQGTVSYGYTF
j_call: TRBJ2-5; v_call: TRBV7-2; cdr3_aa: CASSLVRIQETQYF
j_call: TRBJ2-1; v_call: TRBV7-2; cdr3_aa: CASSLGGWGNEQFF
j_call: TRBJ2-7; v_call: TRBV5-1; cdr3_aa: CASSFGTGGDTYEQYF
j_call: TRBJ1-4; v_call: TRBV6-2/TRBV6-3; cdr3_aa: CASCRGSLDEKLFF
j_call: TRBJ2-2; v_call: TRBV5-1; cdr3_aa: CASSLVQSSGELFF
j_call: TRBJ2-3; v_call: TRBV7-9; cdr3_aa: CASSSSREPTQYF
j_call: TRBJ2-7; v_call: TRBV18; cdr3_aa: CASSRSSGSSYEQYF
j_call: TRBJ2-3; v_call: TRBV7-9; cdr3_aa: CASSPVGAVPDTQYF
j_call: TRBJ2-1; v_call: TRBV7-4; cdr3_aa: CASSLVPDSSSYNEQFF
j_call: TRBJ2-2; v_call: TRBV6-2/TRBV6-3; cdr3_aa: CSSSDTGELFF
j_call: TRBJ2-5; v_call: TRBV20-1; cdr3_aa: CSASRQGGETQYF
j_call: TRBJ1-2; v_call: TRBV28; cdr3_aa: CASSLNGGNYGYTF
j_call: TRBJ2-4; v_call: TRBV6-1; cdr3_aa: CASSQRGTVKNIQYF
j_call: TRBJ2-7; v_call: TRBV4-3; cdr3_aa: CASSQGRLAGPGSYEQYF
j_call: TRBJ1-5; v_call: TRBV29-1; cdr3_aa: CSVRDGNQPQHF
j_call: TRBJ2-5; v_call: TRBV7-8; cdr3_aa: CASSLVLKLQETQYF
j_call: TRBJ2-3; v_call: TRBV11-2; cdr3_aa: CASSFRTSGGLKFATDTQYF
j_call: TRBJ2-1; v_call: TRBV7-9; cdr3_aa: CASKSGSTDNEQFF
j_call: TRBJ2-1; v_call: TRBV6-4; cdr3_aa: CASSDSWGHEQFF